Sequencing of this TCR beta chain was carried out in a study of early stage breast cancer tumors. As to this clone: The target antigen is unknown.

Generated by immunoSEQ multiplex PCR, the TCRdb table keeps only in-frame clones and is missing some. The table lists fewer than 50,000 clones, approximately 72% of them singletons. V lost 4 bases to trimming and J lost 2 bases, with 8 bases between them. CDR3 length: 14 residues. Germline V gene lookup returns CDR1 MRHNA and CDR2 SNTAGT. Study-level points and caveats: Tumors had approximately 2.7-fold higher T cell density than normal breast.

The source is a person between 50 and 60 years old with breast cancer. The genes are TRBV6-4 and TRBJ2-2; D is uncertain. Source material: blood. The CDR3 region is CASSVGLNTGELFF. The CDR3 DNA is TGTGCCAGCAGTGTTGGGCTCAACACCGGGGAGCTGTTTTTT.